The entry below gives a single T cell receptor beta chain sequence along with its context. Terminally differentiated effector memory CD45RA+ cells were left out of the naive CD8 fraction, which was CD45RO-negative and positively selected for CCR7. The sample originates from a study of shared clonotypes between healthy human individuals. The CDR3 loop spans 12 amino acids. V lost 4 bases and J lost 3, with 10 bases in between. CDR1 and CDR2 (germline): SQVTM, ANQGSEA. Method: immunoSEQ multiplex PCR; TCRdb's copy keeps in-frame clones and lacks some. Counted here are around 2,100,000 clones, about 95% occurring once; the ten biggest clones make up 0.95% to 1.5%.

The gene calls are TRBV29-1 and TRBJ2-7; a possible D gene is TRBD1 (5 bases). The sample comprised naive CD8+ T cells sorted from blood. The TCR comes from a man younger than 35 in good health. The CDR3 is CSVGGGYYEQYF. The CDR3 DNA reads as TGCAGCGTTGGGGGCGGTTACTACGAGCAGTACTTC.